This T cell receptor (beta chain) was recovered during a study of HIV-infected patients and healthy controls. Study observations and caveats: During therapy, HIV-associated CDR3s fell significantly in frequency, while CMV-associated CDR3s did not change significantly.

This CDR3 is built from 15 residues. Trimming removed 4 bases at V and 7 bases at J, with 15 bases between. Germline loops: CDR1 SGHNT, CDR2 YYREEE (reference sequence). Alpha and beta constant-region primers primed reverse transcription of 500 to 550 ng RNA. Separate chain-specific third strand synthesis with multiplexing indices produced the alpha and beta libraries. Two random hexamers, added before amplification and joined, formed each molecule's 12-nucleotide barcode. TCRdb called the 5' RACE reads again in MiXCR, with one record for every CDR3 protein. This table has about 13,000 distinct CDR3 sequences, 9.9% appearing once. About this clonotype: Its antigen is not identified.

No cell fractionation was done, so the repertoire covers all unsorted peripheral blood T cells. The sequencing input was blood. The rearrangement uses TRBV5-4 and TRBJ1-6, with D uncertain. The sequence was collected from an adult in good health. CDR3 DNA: TGTGCCAGCAGCGGAGGAGCACAGACCAATTCACCCCTCCACTTT. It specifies CASSGGAQTNSPLHF.